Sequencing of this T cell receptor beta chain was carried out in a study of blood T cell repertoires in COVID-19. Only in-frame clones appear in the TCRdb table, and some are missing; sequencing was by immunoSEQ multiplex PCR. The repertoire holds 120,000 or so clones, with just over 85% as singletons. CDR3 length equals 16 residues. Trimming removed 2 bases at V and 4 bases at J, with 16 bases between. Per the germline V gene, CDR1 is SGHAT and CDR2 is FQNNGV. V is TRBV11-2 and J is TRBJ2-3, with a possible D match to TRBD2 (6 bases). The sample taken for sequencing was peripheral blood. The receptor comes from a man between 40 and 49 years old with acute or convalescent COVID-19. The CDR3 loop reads CASSLFRGSGPDTQYF. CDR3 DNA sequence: TGTGCCAGCAGCTTATTCCGGGGGTCTGGCCCAGATACGCAGTATTTT.